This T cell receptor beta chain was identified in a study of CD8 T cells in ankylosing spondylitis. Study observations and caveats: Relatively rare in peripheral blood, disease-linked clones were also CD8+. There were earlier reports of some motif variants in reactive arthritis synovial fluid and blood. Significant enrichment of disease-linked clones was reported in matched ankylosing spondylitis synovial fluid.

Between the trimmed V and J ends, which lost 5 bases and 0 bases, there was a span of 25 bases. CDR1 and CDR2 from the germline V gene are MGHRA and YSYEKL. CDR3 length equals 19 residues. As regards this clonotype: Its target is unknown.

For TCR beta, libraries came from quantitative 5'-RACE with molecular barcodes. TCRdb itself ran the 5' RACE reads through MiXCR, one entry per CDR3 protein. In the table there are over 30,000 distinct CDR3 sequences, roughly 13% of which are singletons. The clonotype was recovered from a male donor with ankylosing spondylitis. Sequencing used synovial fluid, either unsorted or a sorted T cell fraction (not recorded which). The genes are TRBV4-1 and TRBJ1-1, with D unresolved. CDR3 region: CASSYFGRPPIFMNTEAFF. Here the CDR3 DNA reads TGCGCCAGCAGCTATTTCGGCAGGCCCCCTATATTCATGAACACTGAAGCTTTCTTT.